Below, 32 T cell receptor beta chains from the same sample are listed, as sequenced in a study of T cells in Graves' hyperthyroidism and ophthalmopathy. RNA transcripts provided the source from which TCR beta CDR3 regions were amplified. The TCR CDR3 was amplified in a first-round RT-PCR using the HTBI primer set. TCRdb re-called the multiplex PCR reads through MiXCR, storing one row per CDR3 protein. The sample includes about 380,000 distinct CDR3 sequences, roughly 13% of them seen just once. Sequenced sample: blood. The source is a man aged 25-45 years with Graves' hyperthyroidism that later progressed to Graves' ophthalmopathy.

The genes are TRBV7-3 and TRBJ2-2; TRBD1 is a possible D gene (5 bases). V was clipped by 2 bases and J by 6 bases, with 10 bases between them. From germline, CDR1 is SGHTA and CDR2 FQGTGA. The CDR3 consists of 14 residues. CDR3 nucleotides: TGTGCCAGCAGCTTATTCCAGGGATCCGGGGAGCTGTTTTTT. This codes for CASSLFQGSGELFF.

V usage is TRBV5-1 and J usage is TRBJ2-1; TRBD2 agrees at 12 bases. The CDR3 covers 15 residues. Germline CDR1 is SGHRS and CDR2 is YFSETQ. V lost 8 bases, J lost 4 bases, and 7 bases stayed unmatched. The CDR3 here is CASTPTSGGYNEQFF. In DNA form, the CDR3 reads TGCGCCAGTACACCGACTAGCGGGGGTTACAATGAGCAGTTCTTC.

Many counts were recorded for this clonotype. This chain links TRBV7-2 with TRBJ2-5; 9 bases agree with TRBD2. With 2 bases clipped from V and 5 bases from J, the junction kept 9 bases outside the gene matches. This CDR3 has 16 residues. Germline CDR1 SGHTA, CDR2 FQGNSA. In DNA, the CDR3 is TGTGCCAGCAGCTTATCGCGGGGGGGAGGCCGGGAGACCCAGTACTTC. Its translation: CASSLSRGGGRETQYF.

Ten or more counts support this clonotype. This chain uses TRBV6-1 with TRBJ2-5, with TRBD2 identical over 14 bases. Germline-derived CDR1 and CDR2 are MNHNS and SASEGT. V was pared by 4 bases and J by 2 bases, with 9 bases of the junction left unmatched. The CDR3 runs to 18 residues. CDR3 in amino acids: CASSVTPGLAGVQETQYF. The CDR3 nucleotides are TGTGCCAGCAGTGTGACGCCGGGACTAGCGGGGGTTCAAGAGACCCAGTACTTC.

This clonotype has just a few counts. CDR3 sequence: CASSLGHRGMNTEAFF. The DNA of the CDR3 is TGTGCCAGCAGCTTAGGGCACAGGGGGATGAACACTGAAGCTTTCTTT. The rearrangement joins TRBV11-3 to TRBJ1-1; the match to TRBD1 covers 8 bases. The CDR3 is 16 amino acids. Germline lookup yields CDR1 SGHNT and CDR2 YENEEA. The V and J ends lost 1 base and 0 bases, in that order; junction bases with no gene match: 4.

The chain uses TRBV6-1 and TRBJ2-5, with D perhaps matching TRBD2 (7 bases). Trimming stripped 7 bases from V and 5 bases from J, with 29 bases between. This CDR3 region has 18 residues. CDR1 and CDR2 (germline): MNHNS, SASEGT. CDR3 DNA: TGTGCCAGCACCCACATCTGGGGGGGGCCGGGTTCGTGGGAGACCCAGTACTTC. This gives the protein CASTHIWGGPGSWETQYF.

This clonotype was counted at least ten times. J is TRBJ2-7 and V is TRBV20-1; D may match TRBD1 or TRBD2 (5 bases each). Germline V gene data show CDR1 as DFQATT and CDR2 as SNEGSKA (reference sequence). V lost 3 bases and J 0 bases, leaving 12 bases between the germline ends. The CDR3 runs 14 residues. The CDR3, as DNA: TGCAGTGCTAGTCGGCAGGGACGCTCCTACGAGCAGTACTTC. This sequence encodes CSASRQGRSYEQYF.

The sample holds one count of this clonotype. The rearrangement joins TRBV19 to TRBJ2-1; tentatively, D is TRBD2 (5 bases). The germline gives CDR1 LNHDA, CDR2 SQIVND (reference sequence). There are 13 residues in the CDR3. V dropped 2 bases and J dropped 9 bases, with 11 bases sitting between them. DNA of the CDR3: TGTGCCAGTAGTATAATCGAGGGCGGTGAGCAGTTCTTC. This codes for CASSIIEGGEQFF.

In its sample, this clonotype was seen a few times. The chain links TRBV6-1 to TRBJ1-1, with D tentatively TRBD1 (6 bases). Trimming pared 5 bases from V and 6 bases from J, leaving 13 bases between. The CDR3 is 13 amino acids. Looked up from germline, CDR1 is MNHNS and CDR2 is SASEGT. CDR3 bases: TGTGCCAGCAGTCCCCGGGACAACCCTGAAGCTTTCTTT. Translated, it gives CASSPRDNPEAFF.

This chain uses TRBV12-3 or TRBV12-4 with TRBJ2-3; D is ambiguous. The CDR3 extends over 14 amino acids. Between the trimmed V and J ends, which lost 1 base and 5 bases, there was a span of 10 bases. The CDR3 is CASSLVLGIDTQYF. Here the CDR3 DNA reads TGTGCCAGCAGTTTAGTACTTGGGATAGATACGCAGTATTTT.

The chain joins TRBV5-1 to TRBJ1-4, with TRBD1 as a possible D gene (5 bases). The CDR3 is 14 amino acids. CDR1 and CDR2 from the germline V gene are SGHRS and YFSETQ. Between the trimmed V and J ends, which lost 0 bases and 7 bases, there was a span of 10 bases. The CDR3 region has the DNA TGCGCCAGCAGCTTGGGGTTGGGGCTTGAAAAACTGTTTTTT. Translating it yields CASSLGLGLEKLFF.

The rearrangement uses TRBV4-2 and TRBJ2-7, with 9 bases matching TRBD1. Germline V CDR1 and CDR2: LGHNA, YNFKEQ. The CDR3 has 15 residues. Trimming cost V 1 base and J 5 bases; bases outside gene matches: 6. The DNA for the CDR3 is TGTGCCAGCAGCCAAGCTAGGACAGGGGTTCACGAGCAGTACTTC. Encoded protein: CASSQARTGVHEQYF.

The chain is built from TRBV7-9 and TRBJ2-2, with TRBD1 matching over 10 bases. CDR1 and CDR2 from the germline V gene are SEHNR and FQNEAQ (reference sequence). The trim removed 2 bases at V and 3 bases at J, leaving 6 bases unmatched. The CDR3 loop spans 17 amino acids. CDR3 sequence (DNA): TGTGCCAGCAGCTTAAGTGACAGGGGGCCTGACACCGGGGAGCTGTTTTTT. Translation: CASSLSDRGPDTGELFF.

This clonotype was seen repeatedly, ten times or more. The chain couples TRBV20-1 to TRBJ2-7; 10 nucleotides line up with TRBD1. This CDR3 contains 16 residues. V shed 6 bases and J 6 bases; nucleotides not matched to a gene: 17. The germline CDR1 and CDR2 sequences are DFQATT and SNEGSKA (reference sequence). This CDR3 is CSALVGQGTTRGEQYF. The CDR3 bases are TGCAGTGCCCTAGTGGGACAGGGGACCACCCGAGGCGAGCAGTACTTC.

This clonotype was observed many times. The chain recombines TRBV12-3 or TRBV12-4 with TRBJ1-6; the match to TRBD1 covers 7 bases. The trim removed 6 bases at V and 7 bases at J, leaving 6 bases unmatched. The CDR3 runs to 14 residues. In DNA, the CDR3 is TGTGCCAGCAGAATCGACAGGGACAATTCACCCCTCCACTTT. Its protein is CASRIDRDNSPLHF.

The rearrangement links TRBV6-1 to TRBJ2-7; D may correspond to TRBD1 or TRBD2 (5 bases each). Between the trimmed V and J ends, which lost 7 bases and 7 bases, there was a span of 20 bases. Germline V gene sequence: CDR1 MNHNS, CDR2 SASEGT. This CDR3 has 14 residues. In nucleotides, the CDR3 is TGTGCCAGCAAACGACAGACTAAACCGGGGGAGCAGTACTTC. It translates to CASKRQTKPGEQYF.

This clonotype has ten or more counts. In nucleotides, the CDR3 is TGTGCCAGCAGCTTAGATCTAGCCTACGAGCAGTACTTC. Amino acid sequence: CASSLDLAYEQYF. This sequence joins TRBV11-2 and TRBJ2-7; D unresolved. The V gene lost 0 bases and the J gene lost 2 bases, with 5 bases spanning the gap. The CDR3 has 13 residues. Germline V gene sequence: CDR1 SGHAT, CDR2 FQNNGV.

This clonotype has at least ten counts. The chain links TRBV6-5 to TRBJ1-4; maybe TRBD1 (5 bases). The V gene lost 2 bases and the J gene lost 4 bases, with 8 bases spanning the gap. Per germline, CDR1 MNHEY and CDR2 SVGAGI. This CDR3 has 14 amino acids. This CDR3 is CASSYGADNEKLFF. CDR3 sequence (DNA): TGTGCCAGCAGTTACGGGGCTGATAATGAAAAACTGTTTTTT.

The table lists this clonotype with many counts. The J gene is TRBJ1-3, the V gene TRBV5-1; 7 bases align to TRBD1. The junction had 3 bases not matched to a gene; V was cut back by 4 bases and J by 2 bases. The CDR3 length is 14 residues. Germline V gives CDR1 SGHRS, CDR2 YFSETQ. This CDR3 is CASSPGTAGNTIYF. DNA for the CDR3: TGCGCCAGCAGCCCGGGGACAGCTGGAAACACCATATATTTT.

This chain connects TRBV9 to TRBJ1-2; possibly TRBD1 for D (5 bases). The CDR3 has 16 residues. Trimming cost V 1 base and J 6 bases, with 19 bases left between them. Per germline, CDR1 SGDLS and CDR2 YYNGEE. CDR3 protein: CASSVNGPRDVHGYTF. The CDR3 region has the DNA TGTGCCAGCAGCGTAAACGGGCCCCGGGACGTCCATGGCTACACCTTC.

This clonotype was counted a few times. This sequence may be a read error, since a much larger clone differs from it by one base. The chain recombines TRBV2 with TRBJ1-2; 9 nucleotides align to TRBD1. V shed 8 bases, J shed 6 bases, and the junction held 13 bases outside the gene matches. This CDR3 is built from 15 residues. Germline V gene lookup returns CDR1 SNHLY and CDR2 FYNNEI. As DNA, the CDR3 is TGTGCCAGCGACGAGGCGGGGACAGGGAACCATGGCTACACCTTC. Its protein product is CASDEAGTGNHGYTF.

This clonotype occurred many times. The chain combines TRBV12-3 or TRBV12-4 with TRBJ2-1, with 7 bases that match TRBD2. The CDR3 is 16 residues long. The V gene end was trimmed by 0 bases and the J gene end by 4 bases; junction bases not matched to a gene: 6. In DNA, the CDR3 is TGTGCCAGCAGTTTAGCGGGCGGGGGAAAATACAATGAGCAGTTCTTC. It is translated as CASSLAGGGKYNEQFF.

This clonotype was counted at least ten times. This rearrangement joins TRBV11-2 to TRBJ1-4; possibly TRBD1 for D (6 bases). Germline lookup yields CDR1 SGHAT and CDR2 FQNNGV. Trimming pared 4 bases from V and 11 bases from J, leaving 14 bases between. The CDR3 is 13 residues long. The CDR3: CASSSQGSEKLFF. The CDR3 coding sequence is TGTGCCAGCAGCTCACAGGGATCGGAGAAACTGTTTTTT.

This clonotype was counted many times. The genes are TRBV7-6 and TRBJ1-5; D might be TRBD1 (6 bases). CDR1 is SGHVS and CDR2 is FNYEAQ in the germline V gene. V lost 4 bases to trimming and J lost 5 bases, with 12 bases between them. CDR3 length: 14 amino acids. CDR3 sequence reads: CASSSRGDYQPQHF. The CDR3 region has the DNA TGTGCCAGCAGCTCTAGGGGGGATTATCAGCCCCAGCATTTT. Together with reference TRBV7-6 and TRBJ1-5, the CDR3 gives the full variable domain: GAGVSQSPRYKVTKRGQDVALRCDPISGHVSLYWYRQALGQGPEFLTYFNYEAQQDKSGLPNDRFSAERPEGSISTLTIQRTEQRDSAMYRCASSSRGDYQPQHFGDGTRLSIL.

CDR3 region: CASIRTGGRSDTQYF. For the CDR3, the DNA is TGTGCCAGCATCCGGACAGGGGGCAGGTCAGATACGCAGTATTTT. The J gene is TRBJ2-3, the V gene TRBV12-3 or TRBV12-4, with 11 bases lining up with TRBD1. V gave up 7 bases and J gave up 4 bases; unmatched junction bases: 7. The CDR3 length is 15 residues.

This clonotype has a count of ten or more. CDR3 bases: TGCAGTGCCCGGGAGGGGAATTCCTACGAGCAGTACTTC. It codes for CSAREGNSYEQYF. This chain connects TRBV20-1 to TRBJ2-7; 8 bases line up with TRBD2. The CDR3 length is 13 residues. V was clipped by 6 bases and J by 1 base; unmatched bases: 5. Germline-derived CDR1 and CDR2 are DFQATT and SNEGSKA (reference sequence).

This clonotype occurred a few times. V and J are TRBV5-1 and TRBJ1-3; the D gene is possibly TRBD1 (6 bases). With 2 bases removed from V and 0 bases from J, the gap between germline ends came to 9 bases. The germline V gene has CDR1 SGHRS and CDR2 YFSETQ. The CDR3 extends over 15 amino acids. The CDR3 loop is CASSFGQFSGNTIYF. The CDR3 coding sequence is TGCGCCAGCAGCTTCGGACAGTTCTCTGGAAACACCATATATTTT.

This clonotype showed up many times. The chain combines TRBV12-3 or TRBV12-4 with TRBJ1-5; D remains ambiguous. Trimming left V 2 bases short and J 2 bases short, with 4 bases between. This CDR3 spans 13 amino acids. The CDR3 is CASSLFGNQPQHF. The CDR3 DNA reads as TGTGCCAGCAGTTTATTTGGCAATCAGCCCCAGCATTTT.

This clonotype occurred many times. The chain links TRBV6-1 to TRBJ2-7, with 9 bases that match TRBD1. V trimming: 4 bases; J trimming: 2 bases; junction bases outside the gene matches: 9. The V gene's germline CDR1 is MNHNS and CDR2 SASEGT. The CDR3 runs 16 residues. The CDR3 region has the DNA TGTGCCAGCAGTGTGGCAAACCGGGACAGGGCCTACGAGCAGTACTTC. Protein: CASSVANRDRAYEQYF.

At least ten counts were recorded for this clonotype. J is TRBJ1-2 and V is TRBV5-1, with D uncertain. V lost 6 bases and J lost 7, with 10 bases in between. The CDR3 is 11 residues long. Germline CDR1 SGHRS, CDR2 YFSETQ. The CDR3 bases are TGCGCCAGCACCGGAGAAGTTGGCTACACCTTC. The encoded protein is CASTGEVGYTF.

Many counts were recorded for this clonotype. The chain recombines TRBV20-1 with TRBJ2-7; D gene unclear. From germline, CDR1 is DFQATT and CDR2 SNEGSKA (reference sequence). The CDR3 is 14 residues long. With 3 bases removed from V and 0 bases from J, the gap between germline ends came to 12 bases. DNA for the CDR3: TGCAGTGCTAGGGGATTCCACCTCTCCTACGAGCAGTACTTC. This translates into CSARGFHLSYEQYF.

As for this clonotype: A much larger clonotype is one base distant, so this may be a read error. The chain has TRBV5-1 and TRBJ1-1, with a weak D call TRBD1 (6 bases). Per germline, CDR1 SGHRS and CDR2 YFSETQ. The CDR3 sequence is 16 residues long. V lost 3 bases and J 9 bases, leaving 24 bases between the germline ends. The CDR3 loop reads CASSSTGFSWSTKAFF. CDR3 in DNA: TGCGCCAGCAGCTCGACAGGTTTCTCCTGGAGTACTAAAGCTTTCTTT.